The sequence of this T cell receptor beta chain was determined in a study of identical twins. Study outcomes and limitations: Diverse VJ usage suggested most zero-insertion clonotypes were not invariant T cells.

Points on this clonotype: Its target is unknown.

MiXCR, run by TCRdb on the 5' RACE reads, gives a single entry per CDR3 protein. Counted here are 1.5 million to 2 million distinct CDR3 sequences, roughly 35% occurring once; the ten biggest clones make up about 0.27%. This receptor was taken from a newborn girl in good health. The sequencing sample was made of cord blood.

DNA of the CDR3: TGTGCCAGCAGCCAACATACAGGGCGGGGGGAGACCCAGTACTTC. Translated, it gives CASSQHTGRGETQYF. V gene TRBV11-2 combines with J gene TRBJ2-5; possible D gene TRBD2, 7 bases. Germline CDR1 SGHAT, CDR2 FQNNGV. Trimming left V 5 bases short and J 5 bases short, with 18 bases between. This CDR3 spans 15 amino acids.